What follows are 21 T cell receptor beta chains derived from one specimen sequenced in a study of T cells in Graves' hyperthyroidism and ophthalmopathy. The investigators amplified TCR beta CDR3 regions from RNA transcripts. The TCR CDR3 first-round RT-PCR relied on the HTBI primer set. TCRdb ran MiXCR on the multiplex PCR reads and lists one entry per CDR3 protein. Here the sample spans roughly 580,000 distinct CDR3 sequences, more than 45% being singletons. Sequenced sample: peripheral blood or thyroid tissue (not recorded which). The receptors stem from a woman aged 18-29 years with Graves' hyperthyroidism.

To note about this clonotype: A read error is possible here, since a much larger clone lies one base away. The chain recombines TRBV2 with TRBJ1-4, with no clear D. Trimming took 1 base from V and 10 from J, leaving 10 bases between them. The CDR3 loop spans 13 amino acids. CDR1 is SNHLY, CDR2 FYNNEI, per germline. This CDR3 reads CASSEVEEGKLFF. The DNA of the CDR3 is TGTGCCAGCAGTGAAGTTGAGGAAGGAAAACTGTTTTTT. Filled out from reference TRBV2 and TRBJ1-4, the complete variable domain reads EPEVTQTPSHQVTQMGQEVILRCVPISNHLYFYWYRQILGQKVEFLVSFYNNEISEKSEIFDDQFSVERPDGSNFTLKIRSTKLEDSAMYFCASSEVEEGKLFFGSGTQLSVL.

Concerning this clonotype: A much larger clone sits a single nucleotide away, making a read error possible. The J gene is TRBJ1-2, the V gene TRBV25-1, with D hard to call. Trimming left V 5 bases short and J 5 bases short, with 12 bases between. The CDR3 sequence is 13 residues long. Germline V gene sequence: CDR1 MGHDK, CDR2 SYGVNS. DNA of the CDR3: TGTGCCAGCAGTAGGGCAGCAGGTTATGGCTACACCTTC. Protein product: CASSRAAGYGYTF.

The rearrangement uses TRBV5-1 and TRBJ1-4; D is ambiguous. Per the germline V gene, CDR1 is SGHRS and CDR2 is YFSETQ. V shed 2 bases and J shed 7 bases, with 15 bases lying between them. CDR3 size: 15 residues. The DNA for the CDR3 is TGCGCCAGCAGCTTTCTGGGAGGGTCTCCTGAAAAACTGTTTTTT. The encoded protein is CASSFLGGSPEKLFF. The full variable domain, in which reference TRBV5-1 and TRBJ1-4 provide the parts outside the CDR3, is KAGVTQTPRYLIKTRGQQVTLSCSPISGHRSVSWYQQTPGQGLQFLFEYFSETQRNKGNFPGRFSGRQFSNSRSEMNVSTLELGDSALYLCASSFLGGSPEKLFFGSGTQLSVL.

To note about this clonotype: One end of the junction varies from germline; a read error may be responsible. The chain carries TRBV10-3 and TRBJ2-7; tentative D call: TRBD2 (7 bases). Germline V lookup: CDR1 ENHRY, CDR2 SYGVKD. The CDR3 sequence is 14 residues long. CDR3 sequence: CASSWRGGEYEQYF. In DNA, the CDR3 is TGTGCCAGCAGTTGGAGGGGGGGCGAGTACGAGCAGTACTTC.

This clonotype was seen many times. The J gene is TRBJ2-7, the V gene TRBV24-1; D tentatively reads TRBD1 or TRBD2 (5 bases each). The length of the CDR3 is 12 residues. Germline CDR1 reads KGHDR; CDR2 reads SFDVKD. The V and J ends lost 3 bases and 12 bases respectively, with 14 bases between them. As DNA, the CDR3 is TGTGCCACCAGTGATGAACCGGGACGCCGGTACTTC. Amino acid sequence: CATSDEPGRRYF.

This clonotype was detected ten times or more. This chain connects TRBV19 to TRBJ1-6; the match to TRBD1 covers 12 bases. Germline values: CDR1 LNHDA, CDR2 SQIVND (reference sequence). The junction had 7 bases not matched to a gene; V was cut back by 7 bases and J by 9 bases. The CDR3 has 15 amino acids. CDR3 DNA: TGTGCCAGTAATTCGGGACAGGGGGCGCGTTCACCCCTCCACTTT. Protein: CASNSGQGARSPLHF.

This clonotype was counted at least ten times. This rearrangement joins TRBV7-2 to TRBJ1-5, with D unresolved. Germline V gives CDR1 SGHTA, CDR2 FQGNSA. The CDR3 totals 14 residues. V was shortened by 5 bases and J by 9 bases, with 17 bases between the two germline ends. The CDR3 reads CASSIGRTVGPQHF. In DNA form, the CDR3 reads TGTGCCAGCAGCATCGGACGGACCGTAGGGCCCCAGCATTTT.

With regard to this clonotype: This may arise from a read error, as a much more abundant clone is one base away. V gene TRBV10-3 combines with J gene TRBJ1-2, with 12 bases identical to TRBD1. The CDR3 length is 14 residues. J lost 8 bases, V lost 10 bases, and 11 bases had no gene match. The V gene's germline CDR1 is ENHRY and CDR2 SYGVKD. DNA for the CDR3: TGTGCCAGCAGACCGGGACAGGGGGCGCAAGGCTACACCTTC. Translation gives CASRPGQGAQGYTF.

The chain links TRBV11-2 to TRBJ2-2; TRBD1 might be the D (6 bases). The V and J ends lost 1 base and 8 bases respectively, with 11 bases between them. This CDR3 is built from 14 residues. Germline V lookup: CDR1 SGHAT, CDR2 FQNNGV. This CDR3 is CASSLVGALGELFF. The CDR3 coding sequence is TGTGCCAGCAGCTTAGTGGGGGCGCTGGGGGAGCTGTTTTTT.

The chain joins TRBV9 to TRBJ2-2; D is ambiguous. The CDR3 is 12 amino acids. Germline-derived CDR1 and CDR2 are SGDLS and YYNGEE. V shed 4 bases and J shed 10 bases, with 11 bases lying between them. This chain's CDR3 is CASSPGRAELFF. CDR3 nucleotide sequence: TGTGCCAGCAGCCCAGGTAGGGCGGAGCTGTTTTTT.

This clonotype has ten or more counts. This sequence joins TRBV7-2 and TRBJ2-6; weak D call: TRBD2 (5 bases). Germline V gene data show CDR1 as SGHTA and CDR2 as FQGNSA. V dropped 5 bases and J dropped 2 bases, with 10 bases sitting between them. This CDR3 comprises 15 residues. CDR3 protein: CASSASGTGANVLTF. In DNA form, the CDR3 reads TGTGCCAGCAGCGCATCCGGGACTGGGGCCAACGTCCTGACTTTC.

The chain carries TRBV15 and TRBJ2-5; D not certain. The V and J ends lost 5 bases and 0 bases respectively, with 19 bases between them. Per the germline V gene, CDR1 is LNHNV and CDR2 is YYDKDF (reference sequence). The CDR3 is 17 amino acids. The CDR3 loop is CATSLTLRHSYQETQYF. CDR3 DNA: TGTGCCACCAGCCTAACCCTTCGACATTCGTACCAAGAGACCCAGTACTTC.

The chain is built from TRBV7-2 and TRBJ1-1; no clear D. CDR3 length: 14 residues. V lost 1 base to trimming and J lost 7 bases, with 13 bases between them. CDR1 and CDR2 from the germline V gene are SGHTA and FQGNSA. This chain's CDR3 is CASSLEPRPGEAFF. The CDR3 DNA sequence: TGTGCCAGCAGCTTAGAGCCTCGCCCGGGTGAAGCTTTCTTT.

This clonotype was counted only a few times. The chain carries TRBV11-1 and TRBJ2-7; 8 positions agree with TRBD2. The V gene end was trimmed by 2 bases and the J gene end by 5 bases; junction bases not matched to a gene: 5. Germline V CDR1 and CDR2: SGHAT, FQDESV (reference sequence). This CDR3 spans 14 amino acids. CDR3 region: CASSLSGSINEQYF. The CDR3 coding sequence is TGTGCCAGCAGCTTAAGCGGGAGCATCAACGAGCAGTACTTC. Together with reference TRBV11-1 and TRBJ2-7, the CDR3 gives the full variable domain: EAEVAQSPRYKITEKSQAVAFWCDPISGHATLYWYRQILGQGPELLVQFQDESVVDDSQLPKDRFSAERLKGVDSTLKIQPAELGDSAMYLCASSLSGSINEQYFGPGTRLTVT.

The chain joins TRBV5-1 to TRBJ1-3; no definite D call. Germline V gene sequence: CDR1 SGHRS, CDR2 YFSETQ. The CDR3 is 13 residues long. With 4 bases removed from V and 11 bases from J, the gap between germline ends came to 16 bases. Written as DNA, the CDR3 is TGCGCCAGCAGCATCGGACGAGGAAAGCCCATATATTTT. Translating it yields CASSIGRGKPIYF.

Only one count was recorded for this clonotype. The CDR3: CASSIDWANTGELFF. The CDR3 coding sequence is TGTGCCAGTAGTATAGATTGGGCGAACACCGGGGAGCTGTTTTTT. This rearrangement joins TRBV19 to TRBJ2-2; D gene uncertain. Germline CDR1 is LNHDA and CDR2 is SQIVND (reference sequence). The CDR3 spans 15 residues. Trimming left V 0 bases short and J 0 bases short, with 5 bases between.

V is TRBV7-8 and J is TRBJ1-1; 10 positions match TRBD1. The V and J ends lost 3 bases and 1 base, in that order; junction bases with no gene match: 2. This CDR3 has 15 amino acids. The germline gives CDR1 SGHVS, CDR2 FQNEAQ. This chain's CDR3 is CASSLTGGPNTEAFF. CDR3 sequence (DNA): TGTGCCAGCAGCTTGACAGGGGGCCCGAACACTGAAGCTTTCTTT.

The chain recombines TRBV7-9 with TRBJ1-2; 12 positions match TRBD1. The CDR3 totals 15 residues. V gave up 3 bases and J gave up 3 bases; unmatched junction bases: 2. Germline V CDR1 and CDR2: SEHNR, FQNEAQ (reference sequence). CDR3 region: CASSLGQGADYGYTF. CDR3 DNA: TGTGCCAGCAGCTTGGGACAGGGGGCTGACTATGGCTACACCTTC.

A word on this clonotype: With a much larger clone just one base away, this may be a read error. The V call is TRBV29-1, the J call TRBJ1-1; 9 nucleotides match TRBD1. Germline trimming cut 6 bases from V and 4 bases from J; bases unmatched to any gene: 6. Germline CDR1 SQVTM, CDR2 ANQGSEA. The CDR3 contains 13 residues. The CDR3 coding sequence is TGCAGCGTCGGACAGGGGTGGGGCACTGAAGCTTTCTTT. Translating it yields CSVGQGWGTEAFF.

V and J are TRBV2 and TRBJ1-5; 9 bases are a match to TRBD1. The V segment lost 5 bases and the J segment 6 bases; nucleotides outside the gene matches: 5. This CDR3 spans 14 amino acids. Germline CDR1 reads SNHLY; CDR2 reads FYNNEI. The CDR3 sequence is CASSWGQGGQPQHF. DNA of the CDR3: TGTGCCAGCAGTTGGGGACAGGGCGGTCAGCCCCAGCATTTT. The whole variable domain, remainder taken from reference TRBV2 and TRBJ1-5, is EPEVTQTPSHQVTQMGQEVILRCVPISNHLYFYWYRQILGQKVEFLVSFYNNEISEKSEIFDDQFSVERPDGSNFTLKIRSTKLEDSAMYFCASSWGQGGQPQHFGDGTRLSIL.

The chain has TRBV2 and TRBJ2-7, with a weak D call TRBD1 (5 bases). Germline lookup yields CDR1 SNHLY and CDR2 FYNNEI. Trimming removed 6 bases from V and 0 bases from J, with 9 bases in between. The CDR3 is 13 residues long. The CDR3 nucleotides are TGTGCCAGCAGGGACATCGGCTCCTACGAGCAGTACTTC. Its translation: CASRDIGSYEQYF.